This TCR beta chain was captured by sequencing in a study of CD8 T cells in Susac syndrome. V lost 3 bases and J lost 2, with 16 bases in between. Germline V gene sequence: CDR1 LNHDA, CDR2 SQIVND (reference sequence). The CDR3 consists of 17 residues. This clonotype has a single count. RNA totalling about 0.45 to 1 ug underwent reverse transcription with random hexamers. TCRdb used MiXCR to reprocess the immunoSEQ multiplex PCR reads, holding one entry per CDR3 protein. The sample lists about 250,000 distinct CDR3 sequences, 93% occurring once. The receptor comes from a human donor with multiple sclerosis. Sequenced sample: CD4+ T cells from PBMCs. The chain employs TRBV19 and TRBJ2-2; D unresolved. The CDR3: CASSIRLDRVNTGELFF. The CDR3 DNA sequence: TGTGCCAGTAGTATTCGATTGGACCGAGTAAACACCGGGGAGCTGTTTTTT.